This is a list of T cell receptor beta chains from one sample in a study of blood T cell repertoires in COVID-19. Profiled with immunoSEQ multiplex PCR; TCRdb holds only in-frame clones, not every one. The sample shows about 200,000 clones, 80% to 85% of them seen only once. The sequencing input was PBMCs or T cells enriched from blood (not recorded which). These receptors originate from a man in his forties or fifties who had recovered from COVID-19. CDR3s include the opening cysteine and the closing phenylalanine or tryptophan. Fields, in order: J gene, D gene, clone size, V gene, CDR3 DNA, CDR3 protein. A D gene is named only where the DNA matches it firmly. Some rows have no size entry. The others give once, few or many, or a class for an expanded clone.

j_call: TRBJ1-2; d_call: NA; clone_size: NA; v_call: TRBV28; cdr3_nt: TGTGCCAGCAGCTTGAGCCAATTAAACTATGGCTACACCTTC; cdr3_aa: CASSLSQLNYGYTF
j_call: TRBJ1-1; d_call: NA; clone_size: NA; v_call: TRBV4-3; cdr3_nt: TGCGCCAGCAGCCAAGTAGTGAGCACTGAAGCTTTCTTT; cdr3_aa: CASSQVVSTEAFF
j_call: TRBJ2-5; d_call: TRBD2; clone_size: NA; v_call: TRBV2; cdr3_nt: TGTGCCAGCAGTCCTACCGGGACTAGAGAAGAGACCCAGTACTTC; cdr3_aa: CASSPTGTREETQYF
j_call: TRBJ1-1; d_call: NA; clone_size: NA; v_call: TRBV2; cdr3_nt: TGTGCCAGCAGTGAACAGGGGAAGGTCACTGAAGCTTTCTTT; cdr3_aa: CASSEQGKVTEAFF
j_call: TRBJ2-1; d_call: NA; clone_size: NA; v_call: TRBV30; cdr3_nt: TGTGCCTGGGGTTCCTCAGGGAATGAGCAGTTCTTC; cdr3_aa: CAWGSSGNEQFF
j_call: TRBJ2-3; d_call: NA; clone_size: NA; v_call: TRBV3-1/TRBV3-2; cdr3_nt: TGTGCCAGCAGCCATAAACAGCCCACAGATACGCAGTATTTT; cdr3_aa: CASSHKQPTDTQYF
j_call: TRBJ1-2; d_call: TRBD1; clone_size: once; v_call: TRBV13; cdr3_nt: TGTGCCAGCAGCTTAGACAGGGGCTGGTTCTATGGCTACACCTTC; cdr3_aa: CASSLDRGWFYGYTF
j_call: TRBJ1-5; d_call: TRBD1; clone_size: NA; v_call: TRBV28; cdr3_nt: TGTGCCAGCAGGCGAACGGGACAGGGTCGCAATCAGCCCCAGCATTTT; cdr3_aa: CASRRTGQGRNQPQHF
j_call: TRBJ1-5; d_call: TRBD1; clone_size: NA; v_call: TRBV28; cdr3_nt: TGTGCCAGCAGTTTACCTTCAGGGGGGCAACAGCCCCAGCATTTT; cdr3_aa: CASSLPSGGQQPQHF
j_call: TRBJ2-7; d_call: NA; clone_size: NA; v_call: TRBV6-5; cdr3_nt: TGTGCCAGCAATCGAGACAGGAGCTCCTACGAGCAGTACTTC; cdr3_aa: CASNRDRSSYEQYF
j_call: TRBJ2-1; d_call: TRBD1; clone_size: NA; v_call: TRBV7-8; cdr3_nt: TGTGCCAGCAGCTTTTCACGGACAGGGGCGAGGAATGAGCAGTTCTTC; cdr3_aa: CASSFSRTGARNEQFF
j_call: TRBJ2-3; d_call: NA; clone_size: NA; v_call: TRBV4-2; cdr3_nt: TGTGCCAGCAGCCATGAGATTATTCAGGGATCTGGGCGGGGCCCCGATACGCAGTATTTT; cdr3_aa: CASSHEIIQGSGRGPDTQYF
j_call: TRBJ1-6; d_call: NA; clone_size: NA; v_call: TRBV30; cdr3_nt: TGTGCCTGGAGTGTATCCCCAGGCTCACCCCTCCACTTT; cdr3_aa: CAWSVSPGSPLHF
j_call: TRBJ1-1; d_call: TRBD1; clone_size: few; v_call: TRBV28; cdr3_nt: TGTGCCAGCAGTCCCCCCACAGGGGTTGAAGCTTTCTTT; cdr3_aa: CASSPPTGVEAFF
j_call: TRBJ1-6; d_call: NA; clone_size: NA; v_call: TRBV5-1; cdr3_nt: TGCGCCAGCAGCTTGGATCGCCCAGGGGATAGCTCACCCCTCCACTTT; cdr3_aa: CASSLDRPGDSSPLHF
j_call: TRBJ2-7; d_call: NA; clone_size: once; v_call: TRBV6-5; cdr3_nt: TGTGCCAGCAGTCCTCAGTACTACGAGCAGTACTTC; cdr3_aa: CASSPQYYEQYF
j_call: TRBJ1-1; d_call: NA; clone_size: NA; v_call: TRBV19; cdr3_nt: TGTGCCAGTAAGCCAGGAGGAAGTCAGAACACTGAAGCTTTCTTT; cdr3_aa: CASKPGGSQNTEAFF
j_call: TRBJ2-1; d_call: TRBD2; clone_size: NA; v_call: TRBV10-3; cdr3_nt: TGTGCCATCAGTGAGGGACTAGCGGGGGCAGGTCTGGATGAGCAGTTCTTC; cdr3_aa: CAISEGLAGAGLDEQFF
j_call: TRBJ1-2; d_call: TRBD1; clone_size: NA; v_call: TRBV15; cdr3_nt: TGTGCCACCAGCAGAGATTACCCGGACAGGGCAAACTATGGCTACACCTTC; cdr3_aa: CATSRDYPDRANYGYTF
j_call: TRBJ1-2; d_call: NA; clone_size: NA; v_call: TRBV5-4; cdr3_nt: TGTGCCAGCAGCTTGGCAGGCCAGGCTTCCTACACCTTC; cdr3_aa: CASSLAGQASYTF
j_call: TRBJ1-2; d_call: NA; clone_size: NA; v_call: TRBV4-1; cdr3_nt: TGCGCCAGCAGCCCCCCGGTGAGGGGGATCGATGGCTACACCTTC; cdr3_aa: CASSPPVRGIDGYTF
j_call: TRBJ2-5; d_call: NA; clone_size: few; v_call: TRBV30; cdr3_nt: TGTGCCTGGAATTGGGCAGGGCGTCGGGAGACCCAGTACTTC; cdr3_aa: CAWNWAGRRETQYF
j_call: TRBJ1-1; d_call: NA; clone_size: NA; v_call: TRBV5-1; cdr3_nt: TGCGCCAGCAGTCCCGGGACTGGGGAAGCTTTCTTT; cdr3_aa: CASSPGTGEAFF
j_call: TRBJ2-2; d_call: NA; clone_size: NA; v_call: TRBV3-1/TRBV3-2; cdr3_nt: TGTGCCAGCAGCCAAGATGCGAGGCAGGGGGGTCCCGGGGAGCTGTTTTTT; cdr3_aa: CASSQDARQGGPGELFF
j_call: TRBJ2-7; d_call: TRBD1; clone_size: NA; v_call: TRBV2; cdr3_nt: TGTGCCAGTAAACAAGGGGGCTCTTCGCACGAGCAGTACTTC; cdr3_aa: CASKQGGSSHEQYF
j_call: TRBJ2-5; d_call: TRBD1; clone_size: NA; v_call: TRBV6-4; cdr3_nt: TGTGCCAGCAGTAGGACAGGACAAGAGACCCAGTACTTC; cdr3_aa: CASSRTGQETQYF
j_call: TRBJ1-5; d_call: TRBD1; clone_size: NA; v_call: TRBV28; cdr3_nt: TGTGCCAGCAGTCGCGGGACAGGTTTATTTGGCAATCAGCCCCAGCATTTT; cdr3_aa: CASSRGTGLFGNQPQHF
j_call: TRBJ1-2; d_call: TRBD1; clone_size: NA; v_call: TRBV19; cdr3_nt: TGTGCCAGTAGTATGGGACAGGGGATCGAGATCTATGGCTACACCTTC; cdr3_aa: CASSMGQGIEIYGYTF
j_call: TRBJ2-3; d_call: TRBD2; clone_size: NA; v_call: TRBV7-2; cdr3_nt: TGTGCCAGCAGCCCGGGACTAGCGGGGGATACGCAGTATTTT; cdr3_aa: CASSPGLAGDTQYF
j_call: TRBJ1-6; d_call: NA; clone_size: NA; v_call: TRBV4-1; cdr3_nt: TGCGCCAGCAGCCAAGCAGGGGTCCCCCTTAATTCACCCCTCCACTTT; cdr3_aa: CASSQAGVPLNSPLHF
j_call: TRBJ2-7; d_call: NA; clone_size: NA; v_call: TRBV6-1; cdr3_nt: TGTGCCAGCAGTGAAAGTCTAGCTATCGCCGACGAGCAGTACTTC; cdr3_aa: CASSESLAIADEQYF
j_call: TRBJ2-2; d_call: TRBD2; clone_size: NA; v_call: TRBV5-1; cdr3_nt: TGCGCCAGCAGCCCCAAGTTAGCCAGCGGGGTTTACACCGGGGAGCTGTTTTTT; cdr3_aa: CASSPKLASGVYTGELFF
j_call: TRBJ2-3; d_call: TRBD2; clone_size: NA; v_call: TRBV5-1; cdr3_nt: TGCGCCAGCAGCTTCCTAGCGGGGGACACAGATACGCAGTATTTT; cdr3_aa: CASSFLAGDTDTQYF
j_call: TRBJ1-2; d_call: NA; clone_size: many; v_call: TRBV4-1; cdr3_nt: TGCGCCAGCAGCCAAGAGCCCCCCAGCCGAGGCTATGGCTACACCTTC; cdr3_aa: CASSQEPPSRGYGYTF
j_call: TRBJ1-3; d_call: NA; clone_size: NA; v_call: TRBV5-8; cdr3_nt: TGTGCCAGCAGCTTTTATAGCGGGTACTCTGGAAACACCATATATTTT; cdr3_aa: CASSFYSGYSGNTIYF
j_call: TRBJ1-2; d_call: NA; clone_size: NA; v_call: TRBV5-1; cdr3_nt: TGCGCCAGCAGCTCCCGGGGGGGCAGTAACTATGGCTACACCTTC; cdr3_aa: CASSSRGGSNYGYTF
j_call: TRBJ1-1; d_call: NA; clone_size: NA; v_call: TRBV7-7; cdr3_nt: TGTGCTAGCAGCTTAGGATACAGGGAGAGAACTGAAGCTTTCTTT; cdr3_aa: CASSLGYRERTEAFF
j_call: TRBJ1-2; d_call: TRBD1; clone_size: NA; v_call: TRBV5-1; cdr3_nt: TGCGCCAGCAGCTGGACAGGGAATGGCTACACCTTC; cdr3_aa: CASSWTGNGYTF
j_call: TRBJ2-6; d_call: TRBD1; clone_size: NA; v_call: TRBV11-3; cdr3_nt: TGTGCCAGCAGCGGGACAGGGGCTGGGGCCAACGTCCTGACTTTC; cdr3_aa: CASSGTGAGANVLTF
j_call: TRBJ1-5; d_call: TRBD1; clone_size: NA; v_call: TRBV6-5; cdr3_nt: TGTGCCAGCAGTCAGATAGAAACAGGGGTAAAGCCCCAGCATTTT; cdr3_aa: CASSQIETGVKPQHF
j_call: TRBJ1-2; d_call: TRBD1; clone_size: NA; v_call: TRBV7-8; cdr3_nt: TGTGCCAGCAGCCTGACAGGGATTGCCTACACCTTC; cdr3_aa: CASSLTGIAYTF
j_call: TRBJ1-1; d_call: TRBD1; clone_size: NA; v_call: TRBV10-1; cdr3_nt: TGCGCCAGCAAGGACAGGGGGAACACTGAAGCTTTCTTT; cdr3_aa: CASKDRGNTEAFF
j_call: TRBJ1-2; d_call: NA; clone_size: NA; v_call: TRBV7-9; cdr3_nt: TGTGCCAGCAGCTCCGGACAGAAATATGGCTACACCTTC; cdr3_aa: CASSSGQKYGYTF
j_call: TRBJ2-4; d_call: TRBD2; clone_size: NA; v_call: TRBV5-1; cdr3_nt: TGCGCCAGCAGCCCCGTACCCGGACTAGCGGGAAACATTCAGTACTTC; cdr3_aa: CASSPVPGLAGNIQYF
j_call: TRBJ1-1; d_call: NA; clone_size: few; v_call: TRBV24-1; cdr3_nt: TGTGCCACCAGTGCGGGGGGGTCAAGTGAAGCTTTCTTT; cdr3_aa: CATSAGGSSEAFF
j_call: TRBJ1-1; d_call: NA; clone_size: NA; v_call: TRBV12-3/TRBV12-4; cdr3_nt: TGTGCCAGCGGTTACGGGGACACTGAAGCTTTCTTT; cdr3_aa: CASGYGDTEAFF